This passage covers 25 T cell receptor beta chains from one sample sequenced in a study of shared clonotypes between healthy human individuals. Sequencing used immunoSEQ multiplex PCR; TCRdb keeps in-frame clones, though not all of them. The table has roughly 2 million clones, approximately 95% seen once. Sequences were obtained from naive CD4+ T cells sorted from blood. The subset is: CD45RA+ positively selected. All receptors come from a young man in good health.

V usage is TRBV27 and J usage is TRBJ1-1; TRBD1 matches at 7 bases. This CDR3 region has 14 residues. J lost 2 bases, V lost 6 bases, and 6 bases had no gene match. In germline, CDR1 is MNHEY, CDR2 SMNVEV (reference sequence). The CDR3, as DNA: TGTGCCAGCAGCCCCAGGGGGGGCAACACTGAAGCTTTCTTT. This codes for CASSPRGGNTEAFF.

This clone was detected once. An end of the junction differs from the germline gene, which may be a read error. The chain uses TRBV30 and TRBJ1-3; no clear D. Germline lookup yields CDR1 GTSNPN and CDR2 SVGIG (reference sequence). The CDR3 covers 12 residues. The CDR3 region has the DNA TGTGCCTGGAGTGTACTTGGAGACACCATATATTTT. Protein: CAWSVLGDTIYF. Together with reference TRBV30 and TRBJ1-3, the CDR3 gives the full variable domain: SQTIHQWPATLVQPVGSPLSLECTVEGTSNPNLYWYRQAAGRGLQLLFYSVGIGQISSEVPQNLSASRPQDRQFILSSKKLLLSDSGFYLCAWSVLGDTIYFGEGSWLTVV.

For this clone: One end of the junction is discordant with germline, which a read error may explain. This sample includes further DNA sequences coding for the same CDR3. Here the CDR3 reads CASSLGGTDTQYF. The CDR3, as DNA: TGTGCTAGCAGCTTAGGGGGAACAGATACGCAGTATTTT. V usage is TRBV7-7 and J usage is TRBJ2-3; TRBD1 might be the D (6 bases). There are 13 residues in the CDR3. Per germline, CDR1 SSHAT and CDR2 FNYEAQ (reference sequence).

The DNA for the CDR3 is TGTGCCAGCAGTTCCGACCGTTATACGCAGTATTTT. Protein: CASSSDRYTQYF. The rearrangement joins TRBV28 to TRBJ2-3; unclear D gene. The CDR3 is made up of 12 amino acids. CDR1 and CDR2 from the germline V gene are MDHEN and SYDVKM. Trimming removed 4 bases at V and 7 bases at J, with 9 bases between. Using reference TRBV28 and TRBJ2-3 for the parts outside the CDR3, the full variable domain is DVKVTQSSRYLVKRTGEKVFLECVQDMDHENMFWYRQDPGLGLRLIYFSYDVKMKEKGDIPEGYSVSREKKERFSLILESASTNQTSMYLCASSSDRYTQYFGPGTRLTVL.

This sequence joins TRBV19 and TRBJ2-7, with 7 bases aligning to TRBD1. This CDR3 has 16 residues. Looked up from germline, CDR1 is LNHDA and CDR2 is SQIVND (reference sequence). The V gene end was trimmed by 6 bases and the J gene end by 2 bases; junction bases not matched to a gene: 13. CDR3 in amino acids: CASRATGQRQTYEQYF. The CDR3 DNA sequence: TGTGCCAGTAGGGCAACGGGACAGCGCCAAACCTACGAGCAGTACTTC.

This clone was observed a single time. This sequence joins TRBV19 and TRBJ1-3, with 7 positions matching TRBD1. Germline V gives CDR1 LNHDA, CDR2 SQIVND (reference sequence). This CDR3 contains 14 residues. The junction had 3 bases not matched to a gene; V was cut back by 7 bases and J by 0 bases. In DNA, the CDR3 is TGTGCCAGTATACAGGGGCGCTCTGGAAACACCATATATTTT. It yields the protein CASIQGRSGNTIYF.

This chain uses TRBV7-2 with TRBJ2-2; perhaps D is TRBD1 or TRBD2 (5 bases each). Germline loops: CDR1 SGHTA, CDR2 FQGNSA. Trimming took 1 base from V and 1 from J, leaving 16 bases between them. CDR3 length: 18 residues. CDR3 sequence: CASSLGPEGSRNTGELFF. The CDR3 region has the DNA TGTGCCAGCAGCTTAGGGCCCGAGGGGAGCCGGAACACCGGGGAGCTGTTTTTT. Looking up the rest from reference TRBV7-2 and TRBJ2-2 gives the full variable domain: GAGVSQSPSNKVTEKGKDVELRCDPISGHTALYWYRQSLGQGLEFLIYFQGNSAPDKSGLPSDRFSAERTGGSVSTLTIQRTQQEDSAVYLCASSLGPEGSRNTGELFFGEGSRLTVL.

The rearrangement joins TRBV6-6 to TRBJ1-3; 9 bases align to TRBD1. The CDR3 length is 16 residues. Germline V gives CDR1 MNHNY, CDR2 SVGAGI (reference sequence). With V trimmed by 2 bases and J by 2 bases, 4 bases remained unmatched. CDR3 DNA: TGTGCCAGCAGTTACCCAGGGACAGGGACTGGAAACACCATATATTTT. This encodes CASSYPGTGTGNTIYF.

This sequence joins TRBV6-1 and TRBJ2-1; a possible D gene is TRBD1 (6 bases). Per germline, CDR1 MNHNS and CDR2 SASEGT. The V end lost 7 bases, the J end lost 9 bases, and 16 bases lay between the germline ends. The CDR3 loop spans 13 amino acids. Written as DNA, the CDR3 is TGTGCCAGCACCCTCCCCTGGGGGCTTGAGCAGTTCTTC. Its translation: CASTLPWGLEQFF.

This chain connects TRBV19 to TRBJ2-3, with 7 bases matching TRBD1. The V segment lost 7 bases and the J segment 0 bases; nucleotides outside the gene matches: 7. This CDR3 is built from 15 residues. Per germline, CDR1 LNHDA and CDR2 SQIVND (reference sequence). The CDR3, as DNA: TGTGCCAGTAATCAACAGGGGTTTAGCACAGATACGCAGTATTTT. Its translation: CASNQQGFSTDTQYF.

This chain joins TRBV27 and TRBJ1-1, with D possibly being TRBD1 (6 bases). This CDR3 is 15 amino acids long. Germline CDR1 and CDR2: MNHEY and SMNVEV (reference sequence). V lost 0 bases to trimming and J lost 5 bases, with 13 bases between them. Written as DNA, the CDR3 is TGTGCCAGCAGTTTATCCACACCCACAGGGACTGAAGCTTTCTTT. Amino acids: CASSLSTPTGTEAFF.

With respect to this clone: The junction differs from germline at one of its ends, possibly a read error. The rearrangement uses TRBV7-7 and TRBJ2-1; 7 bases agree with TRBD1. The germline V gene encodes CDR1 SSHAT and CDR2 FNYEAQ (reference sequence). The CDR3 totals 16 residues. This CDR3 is CASSLGTASRYNEQFF. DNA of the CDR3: TGTGCTAGCAGCTTAGGGACAGCTTCCCGGTACAATGAGCAGTTCTTC. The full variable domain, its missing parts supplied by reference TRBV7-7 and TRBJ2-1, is GAGVSQSPRYKVTKRGQDVTLRCDPISSHATLYWYQQALGQGPEFLTYFNYEAQPDKSGLPSDRFSAERPEGSISTLTIQRTEQRDSAMYRCASSLGTASRYNEQFFGPGTRLTVL.

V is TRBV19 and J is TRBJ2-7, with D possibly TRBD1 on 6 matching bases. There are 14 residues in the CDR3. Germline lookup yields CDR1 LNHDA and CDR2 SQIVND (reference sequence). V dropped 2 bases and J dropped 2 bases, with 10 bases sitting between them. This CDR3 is CASSILGGPYEQYF. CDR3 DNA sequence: TGTGCCAGTAGTATACTAGGGGGTCCCTACGAGCAGTACTTC.

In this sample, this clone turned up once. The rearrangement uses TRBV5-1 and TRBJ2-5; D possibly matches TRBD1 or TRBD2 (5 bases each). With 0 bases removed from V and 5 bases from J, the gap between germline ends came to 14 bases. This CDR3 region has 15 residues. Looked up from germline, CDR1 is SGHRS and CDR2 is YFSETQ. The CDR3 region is CASSLGDPVKETQYF. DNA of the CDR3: TGCGCCAGCAGCTTGGGGGACCCAGTTAAGGAGACCCAGTACTTC. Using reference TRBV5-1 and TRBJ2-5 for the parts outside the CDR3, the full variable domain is KAGVTQTPRYLIKTRGQQVTLSCSPISGHRSVSWYQQTPGQGLQFLFEYFSETQRNKGNFPGRFSGRQFSNSRSEMNVSTLELGDSALYLCASSLGDPVKETQYFGPGTRLLVL.

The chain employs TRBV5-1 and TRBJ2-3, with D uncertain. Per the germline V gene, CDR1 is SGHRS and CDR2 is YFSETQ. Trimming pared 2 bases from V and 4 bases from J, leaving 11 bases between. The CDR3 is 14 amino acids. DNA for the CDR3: TGCGCCAGCAGCTTTCAGGCTCCCGCAGATACGCAGTATTTT. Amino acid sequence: CASSFQAPADTQYF.

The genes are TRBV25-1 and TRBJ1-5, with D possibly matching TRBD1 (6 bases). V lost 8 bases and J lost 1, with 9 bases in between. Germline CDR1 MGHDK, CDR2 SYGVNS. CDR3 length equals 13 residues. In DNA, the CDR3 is TGTGCCAGCCGAGGGGGGAGCAATCAGCCCCAGCATTTT. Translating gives CASRGGSNQPQHF. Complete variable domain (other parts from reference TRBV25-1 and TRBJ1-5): EADIYQTPRYLVIGTGKKITLECSQTMGHDKMYWYQQDPGMELHLIHYSYGVNSTEKGDLSSESTVSRIRTEHFPLTLESARPSHTSQYLCASRGGSNQPQHFGDGTRLSIL.

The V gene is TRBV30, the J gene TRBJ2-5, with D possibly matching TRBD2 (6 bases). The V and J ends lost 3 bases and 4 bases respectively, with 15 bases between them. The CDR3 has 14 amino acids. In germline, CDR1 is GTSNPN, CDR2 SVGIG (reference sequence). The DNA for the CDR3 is TGTGCCTGGAGGGAGGGTACTAGTATAGAGACCCAGTACTTC. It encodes CAWREGTSIETQYF.

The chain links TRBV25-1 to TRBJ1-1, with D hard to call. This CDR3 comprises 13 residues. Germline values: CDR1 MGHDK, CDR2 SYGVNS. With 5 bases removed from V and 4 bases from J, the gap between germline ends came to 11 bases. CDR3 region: CASSKAGVTEAFF. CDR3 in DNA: TGTGCCAGCAGTAAAGCCGGGGTCACTGAAGCTTTCTTT.

CDR3 amino acids: CASSLTDSKQYF. In DNA, the CDR3 is TGCGCCAGCAGCTTGACGGACAGTAAGCAGTACTTC. The chain carries TRBV5-1 and TRBJ2-7; tentative D call: TRBD1 (6 bases). V lost 1 base, J lost 8 bases, and 10 bases lay in between. Germline CDR1 reads SGHRS; CDR2 reads YFSETQ. The CDR3 has 12 amino acids.

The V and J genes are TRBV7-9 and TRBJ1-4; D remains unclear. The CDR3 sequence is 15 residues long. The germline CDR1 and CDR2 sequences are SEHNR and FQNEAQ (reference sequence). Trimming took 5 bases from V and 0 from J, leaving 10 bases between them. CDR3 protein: CASSLLSATNEKLFF. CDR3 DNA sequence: TGTGCCAGCAGCCTACTGTCGGCAACTAATGAAAAACTGTTTTTT.

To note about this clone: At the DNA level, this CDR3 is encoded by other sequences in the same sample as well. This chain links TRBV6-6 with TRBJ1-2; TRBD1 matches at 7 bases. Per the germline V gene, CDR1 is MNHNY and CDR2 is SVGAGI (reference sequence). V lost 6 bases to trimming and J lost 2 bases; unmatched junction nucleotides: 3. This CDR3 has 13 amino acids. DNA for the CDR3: TGTGCCAGCAGCCGGGACAGCAACTATGGCTACACCTTC. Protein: CASSRDSNYGYTF.

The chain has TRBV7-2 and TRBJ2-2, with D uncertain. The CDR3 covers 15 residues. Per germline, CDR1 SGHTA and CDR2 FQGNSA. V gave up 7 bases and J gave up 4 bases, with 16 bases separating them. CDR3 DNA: TGTGCCAGCACCCGCGGTAGTCTTGTCACCGGGGAGCTGTTTTTT. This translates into CASTRGSLVTGELFF.

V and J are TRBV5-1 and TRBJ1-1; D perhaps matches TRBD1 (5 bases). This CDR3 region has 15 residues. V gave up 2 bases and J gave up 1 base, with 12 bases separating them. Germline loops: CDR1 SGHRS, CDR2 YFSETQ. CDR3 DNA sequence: TGCGCCAGCAGCTTAAAGGGACTAGGGAACACTGAAGCTTTCTTT. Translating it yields CASSLKGLGNTEAFF.

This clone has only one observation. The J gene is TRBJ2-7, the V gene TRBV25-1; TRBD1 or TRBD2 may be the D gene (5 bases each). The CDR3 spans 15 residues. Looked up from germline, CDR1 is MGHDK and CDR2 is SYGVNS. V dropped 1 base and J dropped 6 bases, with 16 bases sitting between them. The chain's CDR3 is CASSELHSGTGEQYF. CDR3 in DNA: TGTGCCAGCAGTGAATTACACTCGGGGACGGGCGAGCAGTACTTC.

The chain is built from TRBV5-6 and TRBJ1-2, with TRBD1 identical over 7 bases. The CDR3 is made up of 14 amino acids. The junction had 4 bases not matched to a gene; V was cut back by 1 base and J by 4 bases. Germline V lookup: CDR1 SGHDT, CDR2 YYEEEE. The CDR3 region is CASSLSGQSYGYTF. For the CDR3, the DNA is TGTGCCAGCAGCTTGTCGGGACAGTCCTATGGCTACACCTTC.